Listed below are T cell receptor beta chains from one sample, sequenced in a study of shared clonotypes between healthy human individuals. The method was immunoSEQ multiplex PCR; TCRdb's version includes in-frame clones alone and lacks a portion of them. The top ten hold more than 0.5% of the sample, which has more than 850,000 clones, around 82% seen once. Sequencing was carried out using memory CD4+ T cells from PBMCs. The origin of the receptors is a man aged 18 to 35 in good health. Some clones in this sample may be carry-over from other donors' samples. The CDR3 runs from the conserved cysteine through the conserved F or W. Fields, in order: clone size, D gene, V gene, J gene, CDR3 DNA, CDR3 protein. A D gene is named only where the DNA matches it firmly. Rows may omit the clone size; those that give it use once, few, many or a size class.

-,TRBD1,TRBV15,TRBJ2-5,TGTGCCACCAGCAGAGATAGGACAGGGGGCGAGACCCAGTACTTC,CATSRDRTGGETQYF
-,TRBD2,TRBV5-1,TRBJ2-7,TGCGCCAGCAGCTTGGATAGCGGGAGTGGGTTCTCCGAGCAGTACTTC,CASSLDSGSGFSEQYF
few,-,TRBV7-2,TRBJ1-2,TGTGCCAGCAGCTTAGAACGGGACGTGGGCTACACCTTC,CASSLERDVGYTF
-,-,TRBV2,TRBJ1-1,TGTGCCAGCAGTGGGATATCCATGAACACTGAAGCTTTCTTT,CASSGISMNTEAFF
-,-,TRBV28,TRBJ2-7,TGTGCCAGCAGTTCTCCCGGGAGTGAATCCTACGAGCAGTACTTC,CASSSPGSESYEQYF
-,TRBD1,TRBV4-1,TRBJ2-3,TGCGCCAGCAGCCAAGTTTACAGGGGTAACACAGATACGCAGTATTTT,CASSQVYRGNTDTQYF
-,-,TRBV11-3,TRBJ2-1,TGTGCCAGCAGCCCCATGAGGGGGTCCTACAATGAGCAGTTCTTC,CASSPMRGSYNEQFF
few,-,TRBV29-1,TRBJ1-2,TGCAGCGTTGAACCTTTTGGCAGCCTCGGCTATGGCTACACCTTC,CSVEPFGSLGYGYTF
-,-,TRBV9,TRBJ2-3,TGTGCCAGCAGCGTAGACAGCAGCACAGATACGCAGTATTTT,CASSVDSSTDTQYF
-,-,TRBV21-1,TRBJ2-7,TGTGCCAGCAGCACGACTGGATCCTACGAGCAGTACTTC,CASSTTGSYEQYF
-,-,TRBV28,TRBJ1-5,TGTGCCAACTCCGCGTTACGAGGGCAGCCCCAGCATTTT,CANSALRGQPQHF
-,-,TRBV2,TRBJ2-5,TGTGCCAGCATTAAAGGGACCGGGGAAGAGACCCAGTACTTC,CASIKGTGEETQYF
-,-,TRBV2,TRBJ2-7,TGTGCCAGCAGTTGGGACTCCGGCGAGCAGTACTTC,CASSWDSGEQYF
-,TRBD2,TRBV19,TRBJ2-6,TGTGCCAGTAGTAGGGGACTAGCGGGGAACTCTGGGGCCAACGTCCTGACTTTC,CASSRGLAGNSGANVLTF
-,TRBD1,TRBV19,TRBJ1-1,TGTGCCAGTGGACAGGGAGGGTTCGGCACTGAAGCTTTCTTT,CASGQGGFGTEAFF
once,TRBD1,TRBV29-1,TRBJ2-7,TGCAGCGTTTCTGGATCCGGGACAGGGGACCACGAGCAGTACTTC,CSVSGSGTGDHEQYF
-,-,TRBV18,TRBJ1-3,TGTGCCAGCTCACTCAATACAGGGTCCACCATATATTTT,CASSLNTGSTIYF
-,TRBD1,TRBV5-1,TRBJ1-1,TGCGCCAGCAGCTTTACAGGGGTGAACACTGAAGCTTTCTTT,CASSFTGVNTEAFF
-,-,TRBV18,TRBJ2-1,TGTGCCAGCTCACCACGGCCTCTGGCAGGCCGAGACAATGAGCAGTTCTTC,CASSPRPLAGRDNEQFF
-,TRBD1,TRBV6-5,TRBJ1-1,TGTGGAACTAGACAGGGGATGGTGAACACTGAAGCTTTCTTT,CGTRQGMVNTEAFF
-,TRBD1,TRBV18,TRBJ1-1,TGTGCCAGCTCACTAAACACAGGGGGCATTGGTGAAGCTTTCTTT,CASSLNTGGIGEAFF
-,-,TRBV27,TRBJ2-1,TGTGCCAGCAGTTTAAGGGGACACTTTAGCTCCTACAATGAGCAGTTCTTC,CASSLRGHFSSYNEQFF
-,-,TRBV2,TRBJ1-4,TGTGCCTCGGCCCTTGGGGAAAAACTGTTTTTT,CASALGEKLFF
-,-,TRBV6-5,TRBJ2-7,TGTGCCAGCAGTTACGGTTTTCCGCCTCGGGGAGAGCAGTACTTC,CASSYGFPPRGEQYF
-,-,TRBV14,TRBJ1-1,TGTGCCAGCAGCCAGCAGATGAACACTGAAGCTTTCTTT,CASSQQMNTEAFF
few,-,TRBV7-9,TRBJ1-5,TGTGCCAGCAGCCGGGGAGGTGGCAATCAGCCCCAGCATTTT,CASSRGGGNQPQHF
few,TRBD2,TRBV7-6,TRBJ2-1,TGTGCCAGCAGCCGGCGGGTGGCGGGAGTTTCGAATGAGCAGTTCTTC,CASSRRVAGVSNEQFF
many,-,TRBV10-3,TRBJ1-2,TGTGCCATCAGTGCAGGGACCGACTATGGCTACACCTTC,CAISAGTDYGYTF
-,-,TRBV19,TRBJ2-2,TGTGCCAGCAACACAAGGCGTCCGAACACCGGGGAGCTGTTTTTT,CASNTRRPNTGELFF
-,TRBD2,TRBV7-2,TRBJ2-1,TGTGCCAGCAGCTTACGCAGGACTAGCGGTTGGAATGAGCAGTTCTTC,CASSLRRTSGWNEQFF
-,-,TRBV7-2,TRBJ2-1,TGTGCCAGCAGCTTAGTAGCACAGGGTTACAATGAGCAGTTCTTC,CASSLVAQGYNEQFF
-,-,TRBV2,TRBJ1-2,TGTGCCAGCAGCCCAGGGGTAGGATATGGCTACACCTTC,CASSPGVGYGYTF
-,-,TRBV7-2,TRBJ2-3,TGTGCCAGCAGCCCTCCTCCTGGGGATACGCAGTATTTT,CASSPPPGDTQYF
-,TRBD2,TRBV2,TRBJ2-7,TGTGCCAGCAGTGGTCAAAGCGGGAAGGGATCCTACGAGCAGTACTTC,CASSGQSGKGSYEQYF